This TCR beta chain was profiled in a study of OX40 agonist ivuxolimab in advanced cancers. Overall study: Treatment of patients was with ivuxolimab, an agonistic anti-OX40 (CD134) antibody. The dose of intravenous ivuxolimab that patients received every 2 weeks ranged from 0.01 to 10 mg/kg.

TCRdb's copy holds only in-frame clones and misses some; the assay was immunoSEQ multiplex PCR. The sample shows fewer than 20,000 clones, 60% to 80% of them seen only once. This clone was seen only a few times. Material: CD4+ or CD8+ T cells sorted from blood, obtained in a trial of the OX40 agonist ivuxolimab. The receptor's source is an adult with an advanced solid tumor such as melanoma, head and neck, liver or kidney cancer.

The CDR3 DNA is TGTGCCAGCAGCTTAGGGGGCAGGGGGCGAGGCACTGAAGCTTTCTTT. Translated: CASSLGGRGRGTEAFF. The chain employs TRBV7-2 and TRBJ1-1; TRBD1 agrees at 8 bases. With 1 base clipped from V and 4 bases from J, the junction kept 8 bases outside the gene matches. From germline, CDR1 is SGHTA and CDR2 FQGNSA. There are 16 residues in the CDR3. Combining the CDR3 with reference TRBV7-2 and TRBJ1-1 gives the whole variable domain GAGVSQSPSNKVTEKGKDVELRCDPISGHTALYWYRQSLGQGLEFLIYFQGNSAPDKSGLPSDRFSAERTGGSVSTLTIQRTQQEDSAVYLCASSLGGRGRGTEAFFGQGTRLTVV.